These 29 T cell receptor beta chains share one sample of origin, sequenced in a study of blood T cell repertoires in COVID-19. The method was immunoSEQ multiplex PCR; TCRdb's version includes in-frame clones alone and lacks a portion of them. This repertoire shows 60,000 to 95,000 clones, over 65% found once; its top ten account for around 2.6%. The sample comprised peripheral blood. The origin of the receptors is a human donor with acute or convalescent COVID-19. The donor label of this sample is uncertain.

The CDR3 sequence is CASSQLAGGNEQFF. The CDR3 DNA reads as TGTGCCAGCAGCCAGCTAGCGGGTGGTAATGAGCAGTTCTTC. The chain combines TRBV14 with TRBJ2-1; TRBD2 matches at 8 bases. This CDR3 region has 14 residues. Germline V gives CDR1 SGHDN, CDR2 FVKESK. The V gene end was trimmed by 3 bases and the J gene end by 7 bases; junction bases not matched to a gene: 5.

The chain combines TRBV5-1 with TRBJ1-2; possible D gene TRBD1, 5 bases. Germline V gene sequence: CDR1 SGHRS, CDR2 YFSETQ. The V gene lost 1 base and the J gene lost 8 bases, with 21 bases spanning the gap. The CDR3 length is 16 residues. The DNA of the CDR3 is TGCGCCAGCAGCTTGTTACCAGGGCGTAATTCGGAAGGCTACACCTTC. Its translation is CASSLLPGRNSEGYTF.

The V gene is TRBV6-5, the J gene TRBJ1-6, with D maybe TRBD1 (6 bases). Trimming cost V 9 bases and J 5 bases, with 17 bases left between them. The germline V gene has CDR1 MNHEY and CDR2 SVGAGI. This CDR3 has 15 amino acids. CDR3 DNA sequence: TGTGCCAGTAGGATCAGGACAGTCGATAATTCACCCCTCCACTTT. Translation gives CASRIRTVDNSPLHF.

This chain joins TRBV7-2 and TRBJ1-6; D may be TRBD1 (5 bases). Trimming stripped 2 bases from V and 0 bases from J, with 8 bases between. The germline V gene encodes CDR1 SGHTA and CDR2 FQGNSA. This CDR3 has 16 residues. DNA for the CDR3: TGTGCCAGCAGCTTAAGGGGTAGCTCCTATAATTCACCCCTCCACTTT. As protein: CASSLRGSSYNSPLHF.

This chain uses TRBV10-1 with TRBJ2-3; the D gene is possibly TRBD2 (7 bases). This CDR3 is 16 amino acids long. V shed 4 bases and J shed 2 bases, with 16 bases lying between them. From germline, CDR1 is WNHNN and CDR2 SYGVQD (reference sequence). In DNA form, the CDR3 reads TGCGCCAGCAGTGCGGCAGGGGCGGGGGCCACAGATACGCAGTATTTT. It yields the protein CASSAAGAGATDTQYF.

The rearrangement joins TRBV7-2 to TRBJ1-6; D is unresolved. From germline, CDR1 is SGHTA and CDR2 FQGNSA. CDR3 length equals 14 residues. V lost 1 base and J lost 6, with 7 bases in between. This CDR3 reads CASSLGRFNSPLHF. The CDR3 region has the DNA TGTGCCAGCAGCTTAGGGAGATTTAATTCACCCCTCCACTTT.

The CDR3 DNA reads as TGTGCCAGTAGTATTGCCGGGACTAGCGGCGAGCAGTACTTC. Residues: CASSIAGTSGEQYF. V gene TRBV19 combines with J gene TRBJ2-7; 11 bases fit TRBD2. Trimming cost V 3 bases and J 6 bases; bases outside gene matches: 4. The CDR3 is made up of 14 amino acids. Germline-derived CDR1 and CDR2 are LNHDA and SQIVND (reference sequence).

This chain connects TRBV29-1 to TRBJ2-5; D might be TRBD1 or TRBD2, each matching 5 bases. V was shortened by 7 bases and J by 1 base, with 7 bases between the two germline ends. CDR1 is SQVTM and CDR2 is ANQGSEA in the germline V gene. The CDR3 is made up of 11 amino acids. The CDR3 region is CSAGRQETQYF. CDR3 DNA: TGCAGCGCGGGGCGCCAAGAGACCCAGTACTTC.

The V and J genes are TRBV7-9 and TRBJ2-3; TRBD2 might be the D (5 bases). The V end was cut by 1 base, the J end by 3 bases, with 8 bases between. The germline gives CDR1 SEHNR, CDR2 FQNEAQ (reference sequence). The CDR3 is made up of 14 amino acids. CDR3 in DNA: TGTGCCAGCAGCTTAGACACTAGGACAGATACGCAGTATTTT. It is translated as CASSLDTRTDTQYF.

The CDR3 reads CASSQQLAGGQYF. CDR3 DNA: TGTGCCAGCAGCCAACAACTAGCGGGCGGGCAGTACTTC. This chain links TRBV3-1 (or the pseudogene TRBV3-2) with TRBJ2-7, with 9 bases matching TRBD2. CDR3 length equals 13 residues. The junction had 5 bases not matched to a gene; V was cut back by 2 bases and J by 9 bases. Germline CDR1 reads LGHDT; CDR2 reads YNNKEL (reference sequence).

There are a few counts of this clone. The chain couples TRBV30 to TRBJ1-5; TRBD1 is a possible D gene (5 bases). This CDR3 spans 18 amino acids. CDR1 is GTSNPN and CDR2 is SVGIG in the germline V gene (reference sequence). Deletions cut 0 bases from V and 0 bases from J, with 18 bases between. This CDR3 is CAWSVIRDSGYSNQPQHF. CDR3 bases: TGTGCCTGGAGTGTAATTCGAGACAGTGGGTATAGCAATCAGCCCCAGCATTTT.

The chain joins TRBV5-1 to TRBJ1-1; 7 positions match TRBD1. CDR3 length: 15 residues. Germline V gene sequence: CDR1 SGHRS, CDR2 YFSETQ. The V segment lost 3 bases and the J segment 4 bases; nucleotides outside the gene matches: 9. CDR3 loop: CASSSRQGRGTEAFF. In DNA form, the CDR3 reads TGCGCCAGCAGCTCGCGACAGGGCCGTGGCACTGAAGCTTTCTTT.

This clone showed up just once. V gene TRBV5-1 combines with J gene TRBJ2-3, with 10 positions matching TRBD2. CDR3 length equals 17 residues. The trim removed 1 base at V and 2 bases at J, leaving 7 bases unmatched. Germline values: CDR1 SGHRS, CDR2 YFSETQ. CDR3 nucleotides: TGCGCCAGCAGCTTGAGCGGGGGGGAGGGCCCCACAGATACGCAGTATTTT. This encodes CASSLSGGEGPTDTQYF.

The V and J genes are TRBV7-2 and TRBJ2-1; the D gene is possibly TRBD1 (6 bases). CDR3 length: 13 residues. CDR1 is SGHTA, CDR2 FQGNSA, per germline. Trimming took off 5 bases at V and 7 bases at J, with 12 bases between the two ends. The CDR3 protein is CASSPQRGNEQFF. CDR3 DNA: TGTGCCAGCAGCCCCCAGAGGGGGAATGAGCAGTTCTTC. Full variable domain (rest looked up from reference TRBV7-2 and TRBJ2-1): GAGVSQSPSNKVTEKGKDVELRCDPISGHTALYWYRQSLGQGLEFLIYFQGNSAPDKSGLPSDRFSAERTGGSVSTLTIQRTQQEDSAVYLCASSPQRGNEQFFGPGTRLTVL.

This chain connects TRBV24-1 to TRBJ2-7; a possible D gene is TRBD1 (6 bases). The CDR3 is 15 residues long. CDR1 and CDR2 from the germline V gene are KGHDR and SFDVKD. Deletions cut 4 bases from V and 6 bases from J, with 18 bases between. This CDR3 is CATSELYKQGGEQYV. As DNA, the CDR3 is TGTGCCACCAGTGAGCTCTATAAACAGGGTGGCGAGCAGTACGTC.

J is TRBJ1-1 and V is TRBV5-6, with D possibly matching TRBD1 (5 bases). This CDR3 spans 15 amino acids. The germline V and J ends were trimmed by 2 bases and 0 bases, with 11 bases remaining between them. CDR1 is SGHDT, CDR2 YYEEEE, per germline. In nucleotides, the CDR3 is TGTGCCAGCAGCTTCGTTGGCAGGGTGAACACTGAAGCTTTCTTT. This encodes CASSFVGRVNTEAFF.

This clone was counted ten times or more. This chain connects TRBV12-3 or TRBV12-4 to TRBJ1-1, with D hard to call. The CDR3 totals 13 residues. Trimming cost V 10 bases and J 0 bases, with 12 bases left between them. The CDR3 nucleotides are TGTGCCACCGGTCGGGAGTTGAACACTGAAGCTTTCTTT. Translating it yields CATGRELNTEAFF.

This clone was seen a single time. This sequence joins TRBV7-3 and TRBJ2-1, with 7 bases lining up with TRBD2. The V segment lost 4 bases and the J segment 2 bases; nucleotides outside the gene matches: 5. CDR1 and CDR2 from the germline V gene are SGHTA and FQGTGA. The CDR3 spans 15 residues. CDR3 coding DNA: TGTGCCAGCAGCTCCACCGGGACTACCTACAATGAGCAGTTCTTC. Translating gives CASSSTGTTYNEQFF. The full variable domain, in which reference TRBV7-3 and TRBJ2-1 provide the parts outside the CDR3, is GAGVSQTPSNKVTEKGKYVELRCDPISGHTALYWYRQSLGQGPEFLIYFQGTGAADDSGLPNDRFFAVRPEGSVSTLKIQRTERGDSAVYLCASSSTGTTYNEQFFGPGTRLTVL.

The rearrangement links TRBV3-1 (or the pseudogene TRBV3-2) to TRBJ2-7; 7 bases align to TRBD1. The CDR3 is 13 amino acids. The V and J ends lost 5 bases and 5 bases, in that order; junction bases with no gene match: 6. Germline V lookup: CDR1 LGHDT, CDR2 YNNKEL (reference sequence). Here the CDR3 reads CASSYRGVHEQYF. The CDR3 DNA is TGTGCCAGCAGCTACAGGGGTGTTCACGAGCAGTACTTC.

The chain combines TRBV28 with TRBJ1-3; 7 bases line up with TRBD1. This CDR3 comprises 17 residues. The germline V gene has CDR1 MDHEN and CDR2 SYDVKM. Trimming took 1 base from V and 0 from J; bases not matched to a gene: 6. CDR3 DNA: TGTGCCAGCAGTTTATACCCCGCAGGGGGCTCTGGAAACACCATATATTTT. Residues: CASSLYPAGGSGNTIYF.

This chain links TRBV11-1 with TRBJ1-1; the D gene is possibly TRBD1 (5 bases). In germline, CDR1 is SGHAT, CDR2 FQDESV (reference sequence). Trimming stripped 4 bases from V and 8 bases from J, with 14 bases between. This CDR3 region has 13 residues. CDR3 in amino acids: CASSYQDRIEAFF. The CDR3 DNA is TGTGCCAGCAGCTACCAAGACAGAATCGAAGCTTTCTTT.

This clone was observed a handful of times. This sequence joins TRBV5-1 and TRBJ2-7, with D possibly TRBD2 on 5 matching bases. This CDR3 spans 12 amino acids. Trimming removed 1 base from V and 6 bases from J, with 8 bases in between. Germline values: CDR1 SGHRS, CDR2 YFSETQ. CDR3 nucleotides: TGCGCCAGCAGCTTGAGAGGGAGCGAGCAGTACTTC. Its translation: CASSLRGSEQYF.

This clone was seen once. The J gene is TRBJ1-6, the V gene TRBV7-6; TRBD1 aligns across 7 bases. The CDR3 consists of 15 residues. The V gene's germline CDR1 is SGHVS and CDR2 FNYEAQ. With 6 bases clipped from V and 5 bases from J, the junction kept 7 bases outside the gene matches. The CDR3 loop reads CASRALTGDNSPLHF. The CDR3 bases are TGTGCCAGCAGGGCCCTCACAGGGGATAATTCACCCCTCCACTTT.

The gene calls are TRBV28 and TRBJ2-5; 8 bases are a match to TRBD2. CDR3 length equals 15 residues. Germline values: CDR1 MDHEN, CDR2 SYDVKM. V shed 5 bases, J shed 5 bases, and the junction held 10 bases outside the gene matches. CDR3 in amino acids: CASSPFGGAWETQYF. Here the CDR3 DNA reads TGTGCCAGCAGTCCTTTCGGGGGGGCATGGGAGACCCAGTACTTC.

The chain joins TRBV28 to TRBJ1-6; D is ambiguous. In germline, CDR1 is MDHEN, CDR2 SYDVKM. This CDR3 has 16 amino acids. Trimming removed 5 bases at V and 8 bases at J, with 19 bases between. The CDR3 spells CASSPRGQSRHSPLHF. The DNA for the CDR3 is TGTGCCAGCAGTCCTAGAGGGCAGTCTAGGCATTCACCCCTCCACTTT. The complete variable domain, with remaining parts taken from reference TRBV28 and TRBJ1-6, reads DVKVTQSSRYLVKRTGEKVFLECVQDMDHENMFWYRQDPGLGLRLIYFSYDVKMKEKGDIPEGYSVSREKKERFSLILESASTNQTSMYLCASSPRGQSRHSPLHFGNGTRLTVT.

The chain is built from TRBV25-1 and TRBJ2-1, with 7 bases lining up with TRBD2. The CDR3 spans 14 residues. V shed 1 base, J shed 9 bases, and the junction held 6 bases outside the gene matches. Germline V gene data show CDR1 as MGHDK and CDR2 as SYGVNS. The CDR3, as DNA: TGTGCCAGCAGTGAATCCGGGGGGTCGAGTGAGCAGTTCTTC. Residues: CASSESGGSSEQFF.

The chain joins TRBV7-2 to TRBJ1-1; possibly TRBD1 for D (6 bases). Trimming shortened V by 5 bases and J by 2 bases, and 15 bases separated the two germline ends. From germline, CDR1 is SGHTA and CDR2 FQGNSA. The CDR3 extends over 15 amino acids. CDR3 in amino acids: CASSPQTGFNTEAFF. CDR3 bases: TGTGCCAGCAGCCCCCAAACAGGGTTCAACACTGAAGCTTTCTTT.

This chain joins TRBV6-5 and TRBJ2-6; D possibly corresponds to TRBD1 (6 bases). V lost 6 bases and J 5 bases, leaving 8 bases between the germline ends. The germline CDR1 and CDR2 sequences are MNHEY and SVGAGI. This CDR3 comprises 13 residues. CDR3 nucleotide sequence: TGTGCCAGCAGCTGGGACAGGGCCAACGTCCTGACTTTC. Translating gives CASSWDRANVLTF.

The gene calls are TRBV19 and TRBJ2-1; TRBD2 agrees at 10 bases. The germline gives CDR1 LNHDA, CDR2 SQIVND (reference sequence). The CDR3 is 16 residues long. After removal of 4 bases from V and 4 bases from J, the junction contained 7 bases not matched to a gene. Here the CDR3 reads CASSNSGGPPYNEQFF. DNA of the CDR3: TGTGCCAGTAGTAATAGCGGGGGGCCCCCTTACAATGAGCAGTTCTTC.